These 32 T cell receptor beta chains share one sample of origin, sequenced in a study of Graves' ophthalmopathy and Graves' hyperthyroidism. Scientists amplified the TCR beta CDR3 regions from RNA transcripts. RT-PCR in the first round used HTBI primers; a second-round multiplex PCR followed. TCRdb re-called the multiplex PCR reads through MiXCR, storing one row per CDR3 protein. The sample has more than 1,000,000 distinct CDR3 sequences; 36% are singletons. The sequenced sample consisted of peripheral blood or thyroid tissue (not recorded which). The receptors were gathered from an adult man with Graves' hyperthyroidism.

CDR3 nucleotides: TGTGCCGGCTTCTCGGAAACGTCCTACGAGCAGTACTTC. This codes for CAGFSETSYEQYF. The rearrangement joins TRBV2 to TRBJ2-7; D call uncertain. The CDR3 runs 13 residues. CDR1 is SNHLY and CDR2 is FYNNEI in the germline V gene. V dropped 11 bases and J dropped 1 base, with 15 bases sitting between them.

This clonotype was seen repeatedly, ten times or more. This chain's CDR3 is CASSDKYLSSYEQYF. The DNA of the CDR3 is TGTGCCAGCAGTGATAAGTACTTAAGCTCCTACGAGCAGTACTTC. This chain connects TRBV2 to TRBJ2-7; no reliable D call. Trimming removed 3 bases at V and 0 bases at J, with 12 bases between. This CDR3 comprises 15 residues. Germline CDR1 reads SNHLY; CDR2 reads FYNNEI.

Points on this clonotype: With a much larger clone just one base away, this may be a read error. V and J are TRBV9 and TRBJ1-4; possibly TRBD1 for D (6 bases). Germline V gives CDR1 SGDLS, CDR2 YYNGEE. The CDR3 contains 14 residues. Trimming stripped 3 bases from V and 11 bases from J, with 17 bases between. The CDR3 DNA reads as TGTGCCAGCAGCGCACTATCGACAGGACCTAAACTGTTTTTT. It encodes CASSALSTGPKLFF.

This clonotype was counted many times. The CDR3 is CATSRDRGNQETQYF. CDR3 DNA sequence: TGTGCCACCAGCAGAGATCGGGGAAACCAAGAGACCCAGTACTTC. V usage is TRBV15 and J usage is TRBJ2-5, with TRBD2 as a possible D gene (5 bases). Per the germline V gene, CDR1 is LNHNV and CDR2 is YYDKDF (reference sequence). The CDR3 has 15 residues. V lost 0 bases to trimming and J lost 0 bases, with 8 bases between them.

The chain is built from TRBV5-1 and TRBJ1-1; 8 nucleotides match TRBD1. CDR3 length: 16 amino acids. Germline V gene lookup returns CDR1 SGHRS and CDR2 YFSETQ. The junction had 11 bases not matched to a gene; V was cut back by 4 bases and J by 3 bases. The CDR3 nucleotides are TGCGCCAGCAGCGCCTTCCAGGGGGCGGGGGACACTGAAGCTTTCTTT. It codes for CASSAFQGAGDTEAFF.

This clonotype was detected many times. This chain links TRBV12-3 or TRBV12-4 with TRBJ1-4; D not certain. Between the trimmed V and J ends, which lost 2 bases and 8 bases, there was a span of 6 bases. The CDR3 loop spans 12 amino acids. The CDR3 DNA is TGTGCCAGCAGTTTATTGTCGGAAAAACTGTTTTTT. Translated, it gives CASSLLSEKLFF.

The table lists this clonotype with many counts. The chain carries TRBV15 and TRBJ1-5, with TRBD1 identical over 8 bases. CDR1 and CDR2 (germline): LNHNV, YYDKDF (reference sequence). The V segment lost 1 base and the J segment 3 bases; nucleotides outside the gene matches: 2. The CDR3 is 15 amino acids. The CDR3 protein is CATSRATGANQPQHF. DNA for the CDR3: TGTGCCACCAGCAGAGCGACAGGGGCCAATCAGCCCCAGCATTTT.

A few counts support this clonotype. V is TRBV12-3 or TRBV12-4 and J is TRBJ2-7; the D is unclear. The V end lost 3 bases, the J end lost 7 bases, and 13 bases lay between the germline ends. The length of the CDR3 is 13 residues. The CDR3 DNA sequence: TGTGCCAGCAGTTTTGGGCAGAGAAGGGAGCAGTACTTC. This encodes CASSFGQRREQYF.

The J gene is TRBJ1-1, the V gene TRBV11-2; tentative D call: TRBD1 (5 bases). This CDR3 region has 14 residues. Trimming took 6 bases from V and 6 from J, leaving 17 bases between them. CDR1 and CDR2 from the germline V gene are SGHAT and FQNNGV. CDR3 residues: CASRSGGSQAEAFF. DNA of the CDR3: TGTGCCAGCAGGTCTGGGGGGAGTCAGGCTGAAGCTTTCTTT.

This clonotype appeared once. The junction differs from germline at one of its ends, possibly a read error. V is TRBV15 and J is TRBJ1-1; the D is unclear. This CDR3 has 15 residues. Germline lookup yields CDR1 LNHNV and CDR2 YYDKDF (reference sequence). The CDR3 DNA reads TGTGCCGCCAGCAGCCAAGACGGCAGGCGCCCTGAAGCTTTCTTT. Translation: CAASSQDGRRPEAFF.

This clonotype was recorded many times. The rearrangement uses TRBV5-1 and TRBJ1-6; D gene ambiguous. CDR3 length: 14 amino acids. V was cut by 0 bases and J by 7 bases, with 8 bases left in between. CDR1 is SGHRS, CDR2 YFSETQ, per germline. The CDR3 region is CASSLEVQNSPLHF. In DNA, the CDR3 is TGCGCCAGCAGCTTGGAGGTCCAAAATTCACCCCTCCACTTT.

The rearrangement uses TRBV19 and TRBJ2-3; 7 bases map to TRBD2. The CDR3 length is 16 residues. Germline V gene lookup returns CDR1 LNHDA and CDR2 SQIVND (reference sequence). The V and J ends lost 1 base and 3 bases, in that order; junction bases with no gene match: 7. CDR3 loop: CASSIGLAEGTDTQYF. The CDR3 region has the DNA TGTGCCAGTAGTATAGGGCTAGCGGAGGGAACAGATACGCAGTATTTT.

This clonotype was observed many times. V and J are TRBV15 and TRBJ1-5; 7 positions match TRBD1. Germline CDR1 and CDR2: LNHNV and YYDKDF (reference sequence). V shed 3 bases, J shed 3 bases, and the junction held 11 bases outside the gene matches. CDR3 size: 17 residues. CDR3: CATSSRDSGKVNQPQHF. The CDR3 coding sequence is TGTGCCACCAGCAGCAGGGACAGCGGTAAGGTCAATCAGCCCCAGCATTTT.

This clonotype was seen ten or more times. Here the CDR3 reads CASSQGVSAYEQYF. In nucleotides, the CDR3 is TGCGCCAGCAGCCAAGGTGTCTCTGCCTACGAGCAGTACTTC. V gene TRBV4-3 combines with J gene TRBJ2-7, with unresolved D. Germline V lookup: CDR1 LGHNA, CDR2 YSLEER. The CDR3 is 14 amino acids. V dropped 1 base and J dropped 2 bases, with 9 bases sitting between them.

This chain links TRBV15 with TRBJ2-7; D might be TRBD1 or TRBD2, each matching 6 bases. The CDR3 is 12 residues long. The V and J ends lost 7 bases and 4 bases respectively, with 11 bases between them. Germline CDR1 reads LNHNV; CDR2 reads YYDKDF (reference sequence). CDR3 nucleotides: TGTGCCACCAAAGGAGGGGGGTACGAGCAGTACTTC. This gives the protein CATKGGGYEQYF.

This clonotype was counted ten times or more. The gene calls are TRBV20-1 and TRBJ1-2, with 10 bases fitting TRBD1. The CDR3 extends over 13 amino acids. The germline CDR1 and CDR2 sequences are DFQATT and SNEGSKA (reference sequence). With V trimmed by 6 bases and J by 4 bases, 5 bases remained unmatched. Here the CDR3 reads CSAWTGGGYGYTF. The CDR3 DNA reads as TGCAGTGCCTGGACAGGGGGTGGCTATGGCTACACCTTC.

This clonotype appeared a few times. The genes are TRBV7-9 and TRBJ2-5; perhaps TRBD2 as D (6 bases). Germline V gives CDR1 SEHNR, CDR2 FQNEAQ (reference sequence). The CDR3 has 17 residues. V was trimmed by 0 bases and J by 1 base, leaving 15 bases between them. The CDR3 sequence is CASSLARGLTSQETQYF. CDR3 DNA sequence: TGTGCCAGCAGCTTAGCGAGGGGACTCACCTCCCAAGAGACCCAGTACTTC. The whole variable domain, remainder taken from reference TRBV7-9 and TRBJ2-5, is DTGVSQNPRHKITKRGQNVTFRCDPISEHNRLYWYRQTLGQGPEFLTYFQNEAQLEKSRLLSDRFSAERPKGSFSTLEIQRTEQGDSAMYLCASSLARGLTSQETQYFGPGTRLLVL.

This sequence joins TRBV19 and TRBJ2-2; D unresolved. CDR3 length: 14 amino acids. Per germline, CDR1 LNHDA and CDR2 SQIVND (reference sequence). The V gene lost 5 bases and the J gene lost 6 bases, with 13 bases spanning the gap. The CDR3 loop is CASSPVRVSGELFF. The CDR3 DNA follows: TGTGCCAGTAGTCCCGTTCGAGTTTCCGGGGAGCTGTTTTTT.

This clonotype has a count of ten or more. The chain couples TRBV7-8 to TRBJ2-2; D uncertain. Trimming left V 0 bases short and J 4 bases short, with 12 bases between. This CDR3 has 16 residues. Germline assignment: CDR1 SGHVS and CDR2 FQNEAQ. Here the CDR3 reads CASSLARIFLTGELFF. The DNA for the CDR3 is TGTGCCAGCAGCTTAGCTAGGATCTTCCTCACCGGGGAGCTGTTTTTT. The full variable domain, completed using reference TRBV7-8 and TRBJ2-2, is GAGVSQSPRYKVAKRGQDVALRCDPISGHVSLFWYQQALGQGPEFLTYFQNEAQLDKSGLPSDRFFAERPEGSVSTLKIQRTQQEDSAVYLCASSLARIFLTGELFFGEGSRLTVL.

This clonotype was seen many times. The CDR3 spells CASSRGQSNEAFF. The CDR3 DNA reads as TGTGCCAGCAGCCGGGGACAGTCAAATGAAGCTTTCTTT. This chain links TRBV7-9 with TRBJ1-1, with TRBD1 identical over 7 bases. V shed 5 bases and J 7 bases; nucleotides not matched to a gene: 7. Germline-derived CDR1 and CDR2 are SEHNR and FQNEAQ (reference sequence). The CDR3 extends over 13 amino acids. The full variable domain, completed using reference TRBV7-9 and TRBJ1-1, is DTGVSQNPRHKITKRGQNVTFRCDPISEHNRLYWYRQTLGQGPEFLTYFQNEAQLEKSRLLSDRFSAERPKGSFSTLEIQRTEQGDSAMYLCASSRGQSNEAFFGQGTRLTVV.

The chain employs TRBV7-2 and TRBJ1-5; D perhaps matches TRBD1 (6 bases). The V and J ends lost 1 base and 4 bases respectively, with 11 bases between them. The CDR3 is 15 amino acids. Germline assignment: CDR1 SGHTA and CDR2 FQGNSA. CDR3 nucleotide sequence: TGTGCCAGCAGCTTAGGCGGGGGCTGGAATCAGCCCCAGCATTTT. Its translation: CASSLGGGWNQPQHF.

This clonotype was counted at least ten times. This rearrangement joins TRBV5-1 to TRBJ1-6; 11 nucleotides match TRBD1. CDR1 and CDR2 (germline): SGHRS, YFSETQ. V lost 4 bases, J lost 9 bases, and 6 bases stayed unmatched. This CDR3 is 15 amino acids long. The CDR3 sequence is CASSGGTGGLSPLHF. Written as DNA, the CDR3 is TGCGCCAGCAGCGGGGGGACAGGGGGACTTTCACCCCTCCACTTT.

This clonotype was detected ten times or more. The gene calls are TRBV7-6 and TRBJ2-5; 10 bases map to TRBD1. CDR1 and CDR2 from the germline V gene are SGHVS and FNYEAQ. The CDR3 is made up of 16 amino acids. V was clipped by 4 bases and J by 7 bases; unmatched bases: 12. Written as DNA, the CDR3 is TGTGCCAGCAGCTCAACCGGGACAGGGGTTTTCGGGACCCAGTACTTC. Amino acid sequence: CASSSTGTGVFGTQYF.

This clonotype was found many times. The CDR3 spells CSARDPNRGEHGYTF. DNA of the CDR3: TGCAGTGCTAGAGATCCGAACAGGGGGGAACATGGCTACACCTTC. The J gene is TRBJ1-2, the V gene TRBV20-1, with 8 nucleotides matching TRBD1. Germline trimming cut 0 bases from V and 6 bases from J; bases unmatched to any gene: 9. This CDR3 region has 15 residues. The germline V gene has CDR1 DFQATT and CDR2 SNEGSKA (reference sequence).

This chain links TRBV7-2 with TRBJ1-2; the D is unclear. V lost 3 bases and J 10 bases, leaving 9 bases between the germline ends. This CDR3 region has 11 residues. From germline, CDR1 is SGHTA and CDR2 FQGNSA. CDR3 loop: CASSLRGTYTF. The CDR3 DNA sequence: TGTGCCAGCAGCTTGCGCGGCACCTACACCTTC.

A remark on this clonotype: A much larger clone differs by one base, so this may be a read error. The chain links TRBV5-1 to TRBJ1-1; D might be TRBD1 (5 bases). The CDR3 has 15 amino acids. Germline V CDR1 and CDR2: SGHRS, YFSETQ. This chain's CDR3 is CAISLTDSANTEAFF. CDR3 DNA: TGTGCCATCAGCTTAACCGACAGCGCGAACACTGAAGCTTTCTTT.

Concerning this clonotype: The CDR3 does not close with the conserved phenylalanine or tryptophan, likely indicating a read error. This rearrangement joins TRBV5-5 to TRBJ2-7; D ambiguous. V was pared by 5 bases and J by 1 base, with 7 bases between. The CDR3 is 12 amino acids. Germline V gene lookup returns CDR1 SGHKS and CDR2 YYEKEE (reference sequence). Here the CDR3 reads CASSPISYEQYL. The CDR3 DNA follows: TGTGCCAGCAGTCCGATTTCCTACGAGCAGTACCTC.

The chain carries TRBV13 and TRBJ1-2, with D maybe TRBD1 (6 bases). Trimming took 5 bases from V and 5 from J, leaving 18 bases between them. The CDR3 totals 15 residues. Germline V lookup: CDR1 PRHDT, CDR2 FYEKMQ (reference sequence). The CDR3: CASSRSRGLRYGYTF. DNA of the CDR3: TGTGCCAGCAGCCGGAGCAGGGGCCTCCGTTATGGCTACACCTTC.

This clonotype was recorded at least ten times. V and J are TRBV5-1 and TRBJ1-4; TRBD1 matches at 10 bases. CDR1 is SGHRS, CDR2 YFSETQ, per germline. This CDR3 comprises 15 residues. With V trimmed by 4 bases and J by 8 bases, 8 bases remained unmatched. CDR3 bases: TGCGCCAGCAGCGCCCGCGGGACAGGGGACGAAAAACTGTTTTTT. The encoded protein is CASSARGTGDEKLFF.

This clonotype was counted between two and nine times. As DNA, the CDR3 is TGTGCCACCAGCAGATTGCGAAACTCTGGGGCCAACGTCCTGACTTTC. Amino acids: CATSRLRNSGANVLTF. The chain is built from TRBV15 and TRBJ2-6; D is undetermined. V was pared by 2 bases and J by 0 bases, with 8 bases between. Germline V lookup: CDR1 LNHNV, CDR2 YYDKDF (reference sequence). The CDR3 is 16 amino acids.

The genes are TRBV4-1 and TRBJ2-2; D unclear. V was cut by 0 bases and J by 6 bases, with 8 bases left in between. The CDR3 covers 14 residues. Germline lookup yields CDR1 MGHRA and CDR2 YSYEKL. CDR3 loop: CASSQDSSPGELFF. CDR3 sequence (DNA): TGCGCCAGCAGCCAAGATTCCAGCCCCGGGGAGCTGTTTTTT.

This clonotype appeared many times. The rearrangement links TRBV6-5 to TRBJ2-5; D is ambiguous. The CDR3 contains 16 residues. Trimming removed 6 bases at V and 5 bases at J, with 22 bases between. The germline V gene encodes CDR1 MNHEY and CDR2 SVGAGI. The chain's CDR3 is CASSSHRYPQAETQYF. The CDR3 DNA follows: TGTGCCAGCAGCTCCCATCGGTACCCCCAGGCGGAGACCCAGTACTTC.